The clone carrying this T cell receptor (beta chain) was seen once. Its antigen remains unknown. These data are taken from a study of shared clonotypes between healthy human individuals. There were no recent acute infections or vaccinations among the donors, who were healthy HIV-negative adults. Sorted-subset replicate PCR reactions were performed with 150 to 200 ng DNA, corresponding to roughly 30,000 T cell genomes. The repertoire was sequenced with immunoSEQ multiplex PCR; TCRdb's copy has only in-frame clones and lacks some. The data show more than 2,000,000 clones, approximately 90% seen once. Study-wide results and caveats: It was anticipated that sequencing depth would influence how many clonotypes donors shared.

V shed 3 bases, J shed 1 base, and the junction held 8 bases outside the gene matches. The CDR3 is 16 amino acids. CDR1 and CDR2 from the germline V gene are LGHNT and FRNRAP. V gene TRBV12-5 combines with J gene TRBJ1-2; 7 bases align to TRBD1. This clonotype was sampled from a man younger than 30 in good health. Material: naive CD4+ T cells sorted from blood. The subset: CD45RA+ positively selected. The CDR3 region has the DNA TGTGCTAGTGGTTTACAAACAGGGGATCTTAACTATGGCTACACCTTC. Translation gives CASGLQTGDLNYGYTF.